This T cell receptor (beta chain) was sequenced for a study of T and B cells in COVID-19 patients (TCRdb year 2020). The study in broad terms: In this study, adaptive immunity was profiled in COVID-19 patients who either had active infection or had recovered, using TRB and IGH repertoire sequencing of peripheral blood. A recovered cohort comprised more than 15 patients contributing 20 samples, mostly after mild to moderate COVID-19 managed as outpatients. Over 7 million TCR sequences were analysed from a TCR and BCR sequence repository that comprised 37 patients and around 70 time points. An age-matched reference group of some 39 healthy donors negative for COVID-19 antibodies served as the comparison for repertoire analyses. Patients in the recovered cohort had a median age of approximately 36 years, compared with 67 years for patients in the active-infection cohort. Critical illness requiring mechanical ventilation or ECMO was present in about 55% of the 20 patients in the active-infection cohort. Two patients were included in both the recovered and active cohorts because samples were available from active disease and after recovery. Up to roughly 10 follow-up blood samples were collected per patient, with some samples spanning different disease stages in the same individual. Comorbidities linked to unfavorable COVID-19 outcome were present in about 90% of the 20 patients in the active-infection cohort.

Study-wide conclusions, independent of this receptor: A total of roughly 2,000 TCR clusters were exclusive to the recovered cohort, and approximately 28 of those clusters were low-pGen clusters. Specific T cell subsets (CD4+/Treg/CD8+) and sorted SARS-CoV-2-responsive or tetramer+ T cells had not yet been sequenced, and these experiments were ongoing. The reported TCR clusters were stated to require prospective validation before clinical use. Blood samples from mildly ill patients during symptoms and early samples from severe cases were scarce. The cohort was judged too small for assessing how HLA contributes to COVID-19 susceptibility or severity. During active COVID-19 the TRB repertoires were highly clonal, but at recovery diversity and richness rose above the levels seen in healthy donors. Strongly skewed TRBV/TRBJ gene usage was reported in patients with COVID-19.

Genomic DNA extracted from blood, in amounts of roughly 230-550 ng, served as the starting material for amplifying TRB repertoires. Instrument on record: Illumina MiSeq. Multiplex PCR with BIOMED2 TRB-A/B primer pools was used to amplify TRB rearrangements. Illumina-compatible adapters and 7-nucleotide sample barcodes were attached to the amplicons through two consecutive PCRs. All library PCRs used Phusion HS II polymerase. Amplicons were purified from gel with the NucleoSpin Gel and PCR Clean-up kit, quantified on Qubit, and pooled at roughly 4 nM. Amplicon pool quality was checked on an Agilent 2100 Bioanalyzer before Illumina next-generation sequencing. The study's processing was this. TRB rearrangements were annotated with MiXCR 3.0.8 using the default MiXCR reference library. Non-productive reads and sequences with fewer than 2 reads were removed, and each unique CDR3 nucleotide sequence was counted as one clone. Clonality, diversity, richness and V-J gene usage were calculated in R 3.5.1. GLIPH2 was used to cluster TCRs based on CDR3 similarity, and OLGA was used to calculate the generation probabilities. GLIPH2 clusters were kept only when the clusters contained at least four unique TCR clonotypes present in at least three individuals. TCRdb took the public reads, trimmed them with fastp at Q25, ran MiXCR for clone calling and kept in-frame beta chains. Records with the same CDR3 protein are collapsed into one entry carrying the most frequent genes and DNA. The V and J calls and clone size come from TCRdb's table, not from the authors' own analysis. This sample is represented by about 2,500 distinct CDR3 sequences; roughly 24% of them were singletons. The top ten hold around 70% of the sample.

The germline V and J ends show losses of 5 bases and 4 bases respectively, and no gene match explains 20 bases of the junction. The CDR3 numbers 19 residues from cysteine through phenylalanine. This entry keeps only the CDR3 DNA: 57 bases, framed from base 1. For this clonotype: No cognate antigen has been identified for it. Base qualities are missing; no much larger clone stands one base away.

This TCR came from a human donor with active COVID-19. The material sequenced was blood. The chain employs TRBV12-3 or TRBV12-4 and TRBJ1-2; 9 central nucleotides agree with TRBD1. The DNA sequence is TGTGCCAGCAGTGATACAGGGGGCGTGTGGTCGGCTCAGGGCTATGGCTACACCTTC. This sequence encodes CASSDTGGVWSAQGYGYTF.